Each of the 20 T cell receptor beta chains below was sequenced from the same sample in a study of blood T cell repertoires in COVID-19. TCRdb's table, derived via immunoSEQ multiplex PCR, lists solely in-frame clones and lacks some. The sample yields roughly 82,000 clones, less than 95% seen once. Sequencing used peripheral blood. The source is a woman between 45 and 60 years old in a cohort sampled during active COVID-19.

The gene calls are TRBV9 and TRBJ1-2, with TRBD1 identical over 8 bases. Germline V gene lookup returns CDR1 SGDLS and CDR2 YYNGEE. Trimming took 2 bases from V and 4 from J; bases not matched to a gene: 7. The CDR3 consists of 15 residues. CDR3 protein: CASSVGQVDGYGYTF. CDR3 sequence (DNA): TGTGCCAGCAGCGTGGGACAGGTCGATGGCTATGGCTACACCTTC.

This chain joins TRBV7-8 and TRBJ2-1; 7 nucleotides line up with TRBD2. CDR1 and CDR2 (germline): SGHVS, FQNEAQ. The CDR3 is 17 residues long. Trimming took 5 bases from V and 3 from J; bases not matched to a gene: 13. CDR3 sequence reads: CASSLLGLSGGYNEQFF. The CDR3 DNA is TGTGCCAGCAGCCTCCTCGGACTATCGGGGGGCTACAATGAGCAGTTCTTC.

The gene calls are TRBV9 and TRBJ1-2; D is unclear. In germline, CDR1 is SGDLS, CDR2 YYNGEE. V was trimmed by 0 bases and J by 5 bases, leaving 23 bases between them. The CDR3 has 18 residues. The DNA for the CDR3 is TGTGCCAGCAGCGTAGAAGGAGAAACCCTAGAAGGTCCTTATGGCTACACCTTC. Protein sequence: CASSVEGETLEGPYGYTF.

The rearrangement uses TRBV18 and TRBJ2-7, with TRBD2 matching over 7 bases. Per germline, CDR1 KGHSH and CDR2 LQKENI. The CDR3 sequence is 15 residues long. Losses at the gene ends were 1 base for V and 7 bases for J; bases not matched to a gene: 10. CDR3 sequence reads: CASSPQRGGPQEQYF. The CDR3 DNA is TGTGCCAGCTCACCACAGAGGGGAGGGCCCCAGGAGCAGTACTTC.

The chain recombines TRBV27 with TRBJ1-1, with D uncertain. Germline CDR1 is MNHEY and CDR2 is SMNVEV (reference sequence). The CDR3 loop spans 13 amino acids. The ends were cut back, 6 bases at V and 4 bases at J, with 12 bases in the middle. CDR3 residues: CASRGGYGTEAFF. CDR3 sequence (DNA): TGTGCCAGCAGGGGAGGATATGGCACTGAAGCTTTCTTT.

The rearrangement links TRBV28 to TRBJ2-1; TRBD1 matches 8 bases. This CDR3 spans 15 amino acids. The V segment lost 4 bases and the J segment 3 bases; nucleotides outside the gene matches: 5. CDR1 MDHEN and CDR2 SYDVKM come from the germline V gene. The CDR3 spells CASSSDRGIYNEQFF. The CDR3 DNA reads TGTGCCAGCAGTTCCGACAGGGGTATCTACAATGAGCAGTTCTTC.

The chain has TRBV10-3 and TRBJ2-3; 8 bases map to TRBD1. Germline V CDR1 and CDR2: ENHRY, SYGVKD. This CDR3 spans 15 amino acids. V shed 6 bases, J shed 2 bases, and the junction held 7 bases outside the gene matches. DNA of the CDR3: TGTGCCATCAGGAAAGGACAGGGAATCACAGATACGCAGTATTTT. Translation gives CAIRKGQGITDTQYF.

This chain links TRBV6-7 with TRBJ1-3; D not certain. TRBV6-7 belongs to the ORF category, with a function that is uncertain. Trimming left V 6 bases short and J 4 bases short, with 7 bases between. The CDR3 extends over 12 amino acids. The CDR3 DNA sequence: TGTGCCAGCAGGAGGAGGGGAAACACCATATATTTT. Amino acid sequence: CASRRRGNTIYF.

The chain combines TRBV15 with TRBJ1-4, with D possibly being TRBD1 (5 bases). Looked up from germline, CDR1 is LNHNV and CDR2 is YYDKDF (reference sequence). Trimming took off 1 base at V and 3 bases at J, with 9 bases between the two ends. The length of the CDR3 is 15 residues. In DNA form, the CDR3 reads TGTGCCACCAGCAGAGTAGCGGGGGCTAATGAAAAACTGTTTTTT. Its translation: CATSRVAGANEKLFF.

J is TRBJ1-5 and V is TRBV28; 10 nucleotides align to TRBD1. V lost 6 bases to trimming and J lost 3 bases; unmatched junction nucleotides: 8. The CDR3 loop spans 16 amino acids. Per germline, CDR1 MDHEN and CDR2 SYDVKM. The CDR3 loop is CASSPRDRGLNQPQHF. The CDR3, as DNA: TGTGCCAGCAGCCCTAGGGACAGGGGCCTCAATCAGCCCCAGCATTTT.

V and J are TRBV5-1 and TRBJ2-7; TRBD2 aligns across 13 bases. The CDR3 covers 16 residues. V shed 0 bases and J 2 bases; nucleotides not matched to a gene: 2. The germline CDR1 and CDR2 sequences are SGHRS and YFSETQ. CDR3 region: CASSLGLAGGTYEQYF. CDR3 coding DNA: TGCGCCAGCAGCTTGGGACTAGCGGGAGGTACCTACGAGCAGTACTTC.

This chain links TRBV6-6 with TRBJ2-2, with a possible D match to TRBD2 (6 bases). V was pared by 7 bases and J by 4 bases, with 13 bases between. The length of the CDR3 is 14 residues. CDR1 and CDR2 (germline): MNHNY, SVGAGI (reference sequence). The CDR3 region is CASTVTRATGELFF. CDR3 bases: TGTGCCAGCACCGTGACTAGAGCCACCGGGGAGCTGTTTTTT.

The chain carries TRBV30 and TRBJ2-1; 11 bases fit TRBD2. CDR1 and CDR2 from the germline V gene are GTSNPN and SVGIG (reference sequence). Unmatched junction bases numbered 12, after V lost 2 bases and J lost 9 bases. The CDR3 runs to 16 residues. CDR3 protein: CAWSPPGLAERGEQFF. The CDR3 region has the DNA TGTGCCTGGAGTCCGCCGGGACTAGCGGAGAGGGGTGAGCAGTTCTTC.

This chain connects TRBV2 to TRBJ1-2, with TRBD1 identical over 8 bases. Unmatched junction bases numbered 7, after V lost 6 bases and J lost 4 bases. Germline V lookup: CDR1 SNHLY, CDR2 FYNNEI. The CDR3 loop spans 14 amino acids. The CDR3, as DNA: TGTGCCAGCAGGGATACAGGGGGAGCCTATGGCTACACCTTC. Translated, it gives CASRDTGGAYGYTF.

This rearrangement joins TRBV10-1 to TRBJ2-3, with D possibly TRBD2 on 6 matching bases. Trimming removed 4 bases at V and 4 bases at J, with 15 bases between. The germline CDR1 and CDR2 sequences are WNHNN and SYGVQD (reference sequence). The CDR3 runs to 15 residues. The CDR3 here is CASSGSTRSADTQYF. As DNA, the CDR3 is TGCGCCAGCAGTGGGTCGACTAGGTCAGCAGATACGCAGTATTTT.

The V call is TRBV6-2 or TRBV6-3, the J call TRBJ2-3; 12 nucleotides align to TRBD2. This CDR3 has 15 residues. The V gene's germline CDR1 is MNHEY and CDR2 SVGEGT. Trimming at V came to 6 bases and at J to 4 bases, leaving 5 bases not matched to a gene. The CDR3 reads CASSTGTSGSDTQYF. The CDR3 nucleotides read TGTGCCAGCAGCACCGGGACTAGCGGGTCAGATACGCAGTATTTT.

The gene calls are TRBV30 and TRBJ2-7, with D maybe TRBD2 (6 bases). The CDR3 length is 13 residues. In germline, CDR1 is GTSNPN, CDR2 SVGIG (reference sequence). Trimming cost V 0 bases and J 2 bases, with 8 bases left between them. The CDR3 region is CAWSVGGTYEQYF. In DNA, the CDR3 is TGTGCCTGGAGTGTGGGCGGGACCTACGAGCAGTACTTC.

The CDR3 bases are TGTGCCAGCAGTTCCCGGGGGGTCTACGAGCAGTACTTC. It is translated as CASSSRGVYEQYF. This chain connects TRBV12-3 or TRBV12-4 to TRBJ2-7; 7 nucleotides agree with TRBD2. V gave up 4 bases and J gave up 3 bases; unmatched junction bases: 3. This CDR3 is 13 amino acids long.

V usage is TRBV28 and J usage is TRBJ2-5; no clear D. This CDR3 contains 13 residues. Germline V gene lookup returns CDR1 MDHEN and CDR2 SYDVKM. V dropped 2 bases and J dropped 4 bases, with 8 bases sitting between them. The CDR3 region is CASSLPSLETQYF. The DNA of the CDR3 is TGTGCCAGCAGTTTACCTAGTTTAGAGACCCAGTACTTC.

J is TRBJ2-2 and V is TRBV27, with TRBD1 identical over 7 bases. V trimming: 5 bases; J trimming: 5 bases; junction bases outside the gene matches: 2. The CDR3 length is 13 residues. The germline V gene has CDR1 MNHEY and CDR2 SMNVEV (reference sequence). The CDR3 DNA follows: TGTGCCAGCAGTGGACAGGCAACCGGGGAGCTGTTTTTT. Translating gives CASSGQATGELFF.